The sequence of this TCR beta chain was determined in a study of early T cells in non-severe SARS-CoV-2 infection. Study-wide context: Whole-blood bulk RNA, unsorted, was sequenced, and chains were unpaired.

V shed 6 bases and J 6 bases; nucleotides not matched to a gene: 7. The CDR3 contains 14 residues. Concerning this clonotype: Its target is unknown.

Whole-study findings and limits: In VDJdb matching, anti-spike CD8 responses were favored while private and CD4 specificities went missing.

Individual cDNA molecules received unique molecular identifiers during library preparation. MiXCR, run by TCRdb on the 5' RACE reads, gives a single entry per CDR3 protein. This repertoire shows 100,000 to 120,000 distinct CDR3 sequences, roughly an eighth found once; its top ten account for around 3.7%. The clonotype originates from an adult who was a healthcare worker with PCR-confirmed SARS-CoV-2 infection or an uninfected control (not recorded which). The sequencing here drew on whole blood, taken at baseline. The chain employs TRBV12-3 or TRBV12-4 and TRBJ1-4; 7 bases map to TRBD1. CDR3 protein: CASRRPGTDEKLFF. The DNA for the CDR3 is TGTGCCAGCAGACGCCCCGGGACAGATGAAAAACTGTTTTTT.